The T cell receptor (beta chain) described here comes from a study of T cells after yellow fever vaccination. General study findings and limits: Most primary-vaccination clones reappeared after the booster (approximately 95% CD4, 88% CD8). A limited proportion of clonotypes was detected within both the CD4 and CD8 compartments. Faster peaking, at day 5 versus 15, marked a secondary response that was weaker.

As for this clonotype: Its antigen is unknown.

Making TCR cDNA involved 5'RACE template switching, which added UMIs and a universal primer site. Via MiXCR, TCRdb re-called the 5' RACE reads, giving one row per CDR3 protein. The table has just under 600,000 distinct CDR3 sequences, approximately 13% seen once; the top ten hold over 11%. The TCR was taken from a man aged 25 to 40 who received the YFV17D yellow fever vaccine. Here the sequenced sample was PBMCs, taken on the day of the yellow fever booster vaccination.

The CDR3 is CASSSGLAATYEQYF. The CDR3 bases are TGTGCCAGCAGCTCTGGACTAGCGGCTACCTACGAGCAGTACTTC. The chain is built from TRBV5-6 and TRBJ2-7; TRBD2 matches 10 bases. Germline V CDR1 and CDR2: SGHDT, YYEEEE. The CDR3 contains 15 residues. V was pared by 3 bases and J by 2 bases, with 5 bases of the junction left unmatched.